This T cell receptor beta chain emerged from a study of immune cell composition in non-small cell lung cancer. Whole-study findings and limits: Approximately 73% of squamous and around 35% of adenocarcinoma cases had tumour-associated clones >0.5%. Adenocarcinomas with higher top tumour-associated clone frequency had more reactive TILs. It was not proven that tumour-reactive clones equal dominant tumour-associated clones.

The repertoire was sequenced with immunoSEQ multiplex PCR; TCRdb's copy has only in-frame clones and lacks some. The data show 3,000 to 5,000 clones, about 80% seen once. The V gene end was trimmed by 1 base and the J gene end by 8 bases; junction bases not matched to a gene: 5. Germline V CDR1 and CDR2: SGHTA, FQGNSA. The length of the CDR3 is 14 residues. Template was genomic DNA from frozen, unsorted single-cell suspensions. To note about this clone: Antigen unknown.

This TCR was sampled from a human donor with non-small cell lung cancer. The sample was lung tumor tissue. The rearrangement joins TRBV7-2 to TRBJ2-5, with 9 bases matching TRBD2. The CDR3 sequence is CASSLEISGGTQYF. The CDR3 nucleotides read TGTGCCAGCAGCTTAGAGATTAGCGGGGGTACCCAGTACTTC.